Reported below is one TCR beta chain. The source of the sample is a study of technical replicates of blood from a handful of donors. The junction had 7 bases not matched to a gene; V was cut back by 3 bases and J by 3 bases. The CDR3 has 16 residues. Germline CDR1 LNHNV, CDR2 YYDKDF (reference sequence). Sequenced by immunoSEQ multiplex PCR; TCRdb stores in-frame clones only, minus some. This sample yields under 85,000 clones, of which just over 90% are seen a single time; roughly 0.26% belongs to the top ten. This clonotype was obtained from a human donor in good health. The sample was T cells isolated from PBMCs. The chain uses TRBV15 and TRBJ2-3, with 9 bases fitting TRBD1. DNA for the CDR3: TGTGCCACCAGCAGCGAGGGACAGGGAAGGACAGATACGCAGTATTTT. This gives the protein CATSSEGQGRTDTQYF.